The text below deals with one T cell receptor beta chain. These data are taken from a study of control samples from healthy donors and cancer patients. Using immunoSEQ multiplex PCR, the repertoire was profiled, and TCRdb retains in-frame clones only, with some absent. The data show 90,000 or so clones, around 83% seen once. The CDR3 loop spans 18 amino acids. CDR1 PRHDT and CDR2 FYEKMQ come from the germline V gene (reference sequence). Germline trimming cut 6 bases from V and 0 bases from J; bases unmatched to any gene: 14. This rearrangement joins TRBV13 to TRBJ2-1, with 7 bases aligning to TRBD2. This TCR was sampled from a woman in her forties or fifties in good health. Sequencing was carried out using blood. The CDR3 loop is CASSSEALGGSSYNEQFF. CDR3 bases: TGTGCCAGCAGTTCCGAGGCTCTGGGGGGGAGCTCCTACAATGAGCAGTTCTTC. Full variable domain (outside the CDR3, taken from reference TRBV13 and TRBJ2-1): AAGVIQSPRHLIKEKRETATLKCYPIPRHDTVYWYQQGPGQDPQFLISFYEKMQSDKGSIPDRFSAQQFSDYHSELNMSSLELGDSALYFCASSSEALGGSSYNEQFFGPGTRLTVL.